Below, 19 T cell receptor beta chains from the same sample are listed, as sequenced in a study of T-cell memory formation after mild COVID-19. TCRdb fed the 5' RACE reads into MiXCR, producing one record per CDR3 protein. The sample holds hundreds of thousands of distinct CDR3 sequences; under 15% are singletons and the top ten take under 25%. Material for sequencing was PBMCs or a T cell subset sorted from them (not recorded which). These receptors came from a man aged 18 to 30 who had mild COVID-19 (a few samples of this study predate the infection). Cell type and time point are not known.

J is TRBJ1-5 and V is TRBV10-3, with D hard to call. V lost 7 bases, J lost 6 bases, and 13 bases lay in between. Germline CDR1 and CDR2: ENHRY and SYGVKD. This CDR3 is 13 amino acids long. This CDR3 is CAIKREVGQPQHF. Written as DNA, the CDR3 is TGTGCCATCAAAAGGGAGGTGGGTCAGCCCCAGCATTTT.

This clonotype was seen just once. The chain uses TRBV6-2 or TRBV6-3 and TRBJ2-1; tentative D call: TRBD1 (5 bases). The germline V gene encodes CDR1 MNHEY and CDR2 SVGEGT. This CDR3 region has 17 residues. Trimming pared 3 bases from V and 0 bases from J, leaving 15 bases between. The CDR3 nucleotides read TGTGCCAGCAGTTATTACCCAGGGTTCAGCTCCTACAATGAGCAGTTCTTC. It encodes CASSYYPGFSSYNEQFF.

The chain carries TRBV9 and TRBJ1-1; TRBD1 might be the D (5 bases). V lost 3 bases, J lost 4 bases, and 16 bases lay in between. In germline, CDR1 is SGDLS, CDR2 YYNGEE. The CDR3 length is 15 residues. DNA of the CDR3: TGTGCCAGCAGCGCACAACCGACAGTTCGCACTGAAGCTTTCTTT. It yields the protein CASSAQPTVRTEAFF.

In its sample, this clonotype was seen many times. J is TRBJ2-1 and V is TRBV7-2; maybe TRBD1 (6 bases). V was clipped by 1 base and J by 8 bases, with 15 bases between them. Germline V gene data show CDR1 as SGHTA and CDR2 as FQGNSA. The CDR3 is made up of 15 amino acids. CDR3: CASSLGRGQLDEQFF. For the CDR3, the DNA is TGTGCCAGCAGCTTAGGTCGGGGACAACTCGATGAGCAGTTCTTC.

The V and J genes are TRBV5-1 and TRBJ2-2; D might be TRBD1 or TRBD2, each matching 6 bases. Germline V lookup: CDR1 SGHRS, CDR2 YFSETQ. Between the trimmed V and J ends, which lost 1 base and 1 base, there was a span of 11 bases. CDR3 length equals 16 residues. CDR3 sequence reads: CASSLNGGMNTGELFF. In DNA, the CDR3 is TGCGCCAGCAGCTTGAACGGGGGCATGAACACCGGGGAGCTGTTTTTT.

The chain uses TRBV12-3 or TRBV12-4 and TRBJ1-5; TRBD1 agrees at 7 bases. The CDR3 loop spans 15 amino acids. V dropped 6 bases and J dropped 3; count of bases not matched to a gene: 8. As DNA, the CDR3 is TGTGCCAGCAGGGAAGAACAGGGGAACAATCAGCCCCAGCATTTT. Residues: CASREEQGNNQPQHF.

The chain joins TRBV5-4 to TRBJ1-1; TRBD1 is a possible D gene (6 bases). Germline CDR1 is SGHNT and CDR2 is YYREEE (reference sequence). The CDR3 totals 12 residues. V shed 4 bases and J shed 11 bases, with 15 bases lying between them. The CDR3 DNA reads as TGTGCCAGCAGCCAAGGGGGGGCTCAGGCTTTCTTT. Protein: CASSQGGAQAFF. Looking up the rest from reference TRBV5-4 and TRBJ1-1 gives the full variable domain: ETGVTQSPTHLIKTRGQQVTLRCSSQSGHNTVSWYQQALGQGPQFIFQYYREEENGRGNFPPRFSGLQFPNYSSELNVNALELDDSALYLCASSQGGAQAFFGQGTRLTVV.

The chain recombines TRBV7-2 with TRBJ1-1; the D gene is possibly TRBD1 (5 bases). Trimming removed 7 bases from V and 5 bases from J, with 20 bases in between. The CDR3 contains 15 residues. CDR1 is SGHTA, CDR2 FQGNSA, per germline. The CDR3 bases are TGTGCCAGCACCCTAACCGGGGGGGTAGGGACTGAAGCTTTCTTT. Translation: CASTLTGGVGTEAFF.

A few counts support this clonotype. This chain connects TRBV24-1 to TRBJ2-2; tentative D call: TRBD1 (6 bases). The CDR3 contains 13 residues. V lost 6 bases, J lost 7 bases, and 11 bases lay in between. The germline CDR1 and CDR2 sequences are KGHDR and SFDVKD. The CDR3 loop is CATSRRGGGELFF. CDR3 DNA: TGTGCCACCAGTCGCAGGGGCGGCGGGGAGCTGTTTTTT.

The CDR3 DNA sequence: TGTGCCAGCAGGTCATTAAATAACTATGGCTACACCTTC. Protein sequence: CASRSLNNYGYTF. The rearrangement joins TRBV3-1 to TRBJ1-2; D is undetermined. Trimming left V 6 bases short and J 1 base short, with 9 bases between. From germline, CDR1 is LGHDT and CDR2 YNNKEL (reference sequence). CDR3 length: 13 residues. The full variable domain, with the rest looked up from reference TRBV3-1 and TRBJ1-2, is DTAVSQTPKYLVTQMGNDKSIKCEQNLGHDTMYWYKQDSKKFLKIMFSYNNKELIINETVPNRFSPKSPDKAHLNLHINSLELGDSAVYFCASRSLNNYGYTFGSGTRLTVV.

This clonotype has more than one count but fewer than ten. The conserved final phenylalanine or tryptophan is absent from the CDR3, which likely points to a read error. No DNA is shown, since the ends of the CDR3 on it are uncertain; the CDR3 is the one TCRdb lists. The V and J genes are TRBV20-1 and TRBJ1-4; the D segment call TRBD1 is taken from the table without a DNA check. The CDR3 contains 15 residues when both ends are counted. CDR1 DFQATT and CDR2 SNEGSKA come from the germline V gene (reference sequence). CDR3 protein: CSARDPTGQGTLILY.

This chain uses TRBV7-9 with TRBJ2-1; perhaps D is TRBD1 or TRBD2 (5 bases each). The germline gives CDR1 SEHNR, CDR2 FQNEAQ (reference sequence). The CDR3 runs to 13 residues. Deletions cut 5 bases from V and 8 bases from J, with 13 bases between. The CDR3 DNA is TGTGCCAGCAGCCAGGACTGGGGCGATGAGCAGTTCTTC. Amino acids: CASSQDWGDEQFF.

This clonotype was detected a few times. The genes are TRBV21-1 and TRBJ2-5; the D call in the table, TRBD1, was not verified against the DNA. TRBV21-1 is deemed a pseudogene. The CDR3 has 13 residues. The CDR3 loop reads CASSKVWGQTQYF. In DNA, the CDR3 is TGTGCCAGCAGCAAAGTTTGGGGGCAGACCCAGTACTTC.

The rearrangement links TRBV28 to TRBJ1-2; TRBD1 matches 9 bases. The ends lost 4 bases at V and 4 bases at J; junction bases unmatched: 4. The germline V gene has CDR1 MDHEN and CDR2 SYDVKM. The length of the CDR3 is 14 residues. CDR3 in amino acids: CASSSTGGGYGYTF. The CDR3 DNA reads TGTGCCAGCAGTTCCACAGGGGGCGGCTATGGCTACACCTTC.

This clonotype was counted many times. V usage is TRBV5-1 and J usage is TRBJ2-3; TRBD1 matches at 7 bases. The CDR3 consists of 14 residues. CDR1 and CDR2 from the germline V gene are SGHRS and YFSETQ. Unmatched junction bases numbered 4, after V lost 4 bases and J lost 2 bases. The DNA for the CDR3 is TGCGCCAGCAGCATAGGACAGGCCACAGATACGCAGTATTTT. It encodes CASSIGQATDTQYF.

The gene calls are TRBV4-3 and TRBJ1-5; 7 bases map to TRBD1. The CDR3 runs to 18 residues. Germline CDR1 is LGHNA and CDR2 is YSLEER. V shed 1 base, J shed 5 bases, and the junction held 14 bases outside the gene matches. CDR3 sequence reads: CASSQAVARQGDDQPQHF. The DNA of the CDR3 is TGCGCCAGCAGCCAAGCCGTGGCTCGACAGGGAGATGATCAGCCCCAGCATTTT.

CDR3 loop: CASRDRARDTQYF. CDR3 sequence (DNA): TGTGCCAGCCGGGACAGGGCGAGAGATACGCAGTATTTT. The chain couples TRBV2 to TRBJ2-3; TRBD1 matches 9 bases. Per the germline V gene, CDR1 is SNHLY and CDR2 is FYNNEI. CDR3 length: 13 residues. Trimming at V came to 8 bases and at J to 5 bases, leaving 5 bases not matched to a gene.

The chain recombines TRBV2 with TRBJ2-3; 7 bases fit TRBD1. Germline-derived CDR1 and CDR2 are SNHLY and FYNNEI. Trimming took 6 bases from V and 4 from J; bases not matched to a gene: 13. The CDR3 covers 16 residues. CDR3 region: CASSPGQAEPPDTQYF. CDR3 nucleotide sequence: TGTGCCAGCAGCCCCGGACAGGCAGAACCCCCAGATACGCAGTATTTT.

This clonotype was recorded many times. V usage is TRBV9 and J usage is TRBJ2-3; 7 nucleotides match TRBD1. This CDR3 has 14 residues. In germline, CDR1 is SGDLS, CDR2 YYNGEE. After removal of 0 bases from V and 3 bases from J, the junction contained 1 base not matched to a gene. CDR3 bases: TGTGCCAGCAGCGTAGACAGGGGAACAGATACGCAGTATTTT. Its protein product is CASSVDRGTDTQYF.